Below, 7 T cell receptor beta chains from the same sample are listed, as sequenced in a study of CD8+ T cells in alopecia areata. RNA, once extracted, was reverse transcribed into cDNA for use as the sequencing template. TCRdb's copy holds only in-frame clones and misses some; the assay was immunoSEQ multiplex PCR. The repertoire holds about 170,000 clones, 67% seen once, with over 10% in the top ten. This sample comprised CD8+ T cells sorted from blood, obtained at week 0. Every receptor here comes from a human donor with alopecia areata.

V is TRBV7-9 and J is TRBJ1-1, with D unclear. The V and J ends lost 7 bases and 6 bases respectively, with 12 bases between them. There are 12 residues in the CDR3. Looked up from germline, CDR1 is SEHNR and CDR2 is FQNEAQ (reference sequence). This CDR3 is CASTQTGAEAFF. The DNA of the CDR3 is TGTGCCAGCACTCAGACCGGCGCTGAAGCTTTCTTT. The full variable domain, its missing parts supplied by reference TRBV7-9 and TRBJ1-1, is DTGVSQNPRHKITKRGQNVTFRCDPISEHNRLYWYRQTLGQGPEFLTYFQNEAQLEKSRLLSDRFSAERPKGSFSTLEIQRTEQGDSAMYLCASTQTGAEAFFGQGTRLTVV.

As to this clone: At the DNA level, this CDR3 is encoded by other sequences in the same sample as well. The chain has TRBV29-1 and TRBJ1-1, with D maybe TRBD1 (5 bases). The CDR3 spans 12 residues. Trimming took off 7 bases at V and 1 base at J, with 10 bases between the two ends. Germline V lookup: CDR1 SQVTM, CDR2 ANQGSEA. The CDR3 region is CSGSRENTEAFF. Written as DNA, the CDR3 is TGCAGCGGAAGCAGGGAGAACACTGAAGCTTTCTTT.

V gene TRBV2 combines with J gene TRBJ1-5, with 9 bases matching TRBD1. This CDR3 is built from 16 residues. The junction had 6 bases not matched to a gene; V was cut back by 5 bases and J by 1 base. Germline V gives CDR1 SNHLY, CDR2 FYNNEI. CDR3 loop: CASSNRGQGSNQPQHF. CDR3 sequence (DNA): TGTGCCAGCAGTAACAGGGGGCAGGGGAGCAATCAGCCCCAGCATTTT.

The V call is TRBV15, the J call TRBJ2-1, with 10 bases identical to TRBD1. The CDR3 sequence is 19 residues long. Germline CDR1 reads LNHNV; CDR2 reads YYDKDF (reference sequence). V gave up 0 bases and J gave up 3 bases; unmatched junction bases: 11. The DNA for the CDR3 is TGTGCCACCAGCAGAGATGGGGGACAGGGGATTTTTAGCTACAATGAGCAGTTCTTC. Translating it yields CATSRDGGQGIFSYNEQFF.

The chain uses TRBV4-1 and TRBJ1-6, with D hard to call. The CDR3 is 16 amino acids. V dropped 0 bases and J dropped 0 bases, with 6 bases sitting between them. The germline CDR1 and CDR2 sequences are MGHRA and YSYEKL. CDR3 sequence reads: CASSQDFDSYNSPLHF. In nucleotides, the CDR3 is TGCGCCAGCAGCCAAGATTTCGACTCCTATAATTCACCCCTCCACTTT.

This chain links TRBV27 with TRBJ2-1; 7 positions match TRBD2. The V gene end was trimmed by 3 bases and the J gene end by 10 bases; junction bases not matched to a gene: 9. Per the germline V gene, CDR1 is MNHEY and CDR2 is SMNVEV (reference sequence). The CDR3 has 14 amino acids. CDR3 sequence: CASSFSASGFEQFF. Here the CDR3 DNA reads TGTGCCAGCAGTTTCTCGGCTAGCGGATTCGAGCAGTTCTTC.

This chain links TRBV15 with TRBJ1-2; 8 nucleotides align to TRBD1. The V and J ends lost 2 bases and 4 bases, in that order; junction bases with no gene match: 6. The CDR3 contains 15 residues. Germline CDR1 LNHNV, CDR2 YYDKDF (reference sequence). The DNA of the CDR3 is TGTGCCACCAGCAGATTGGACAGGGAGGTCTATGGCTACACCTTC. Translating it yields CATSRLDREVYGYTF. The complete variable domain, with remaining parts taken from reference TRBV15 and TRBJ1-2, reads DAMVIQNPRYQVTQFGKPVTLSCSQTLNHNVMYWYQQKSSQAPKLLFHYYDKDFNNEADTPDNFQSRRPNTSFCFLDIRSPGLGDTAMYLCATSRLDREVYGYTFGSGTRLTVV.